The rows below give T cell receptor beta chains drawn from one sample of a study of CD8+CD57+ T cells in acquired aplastic anemia. Using its own MiXCR run on the reads, TCRdb lists one record per CDR3 protein. Of 200,000 to 300,000 distinct CDR3 sequences in the sample, approximately 82% were seen once. The material sequenced was sorted CD4+, CD8+, or CD8+CD57+ T cells (not recorded which) from PBMCs. The receptors stem from a human donor with aplastic anemia. Both conserved end residues are part of each CDR3. D genes are given only for firm matches. Size tells how often a clone was seen (once, few, many) or the class of an expanded clone, and some rows leave it out.

d_gene	v_gene	abundance	j_gene	CDR3aa	CDR3nt
-	TRBV2	once	TRBJ1-5	CASSDAGGHEPQHF	TGTGCCAGCAGTGATGCGGGAGGTCACGAGCCCCAGCATTTT
-	TRBV11-3	-	TRBJ2-6	CASSLARLNGANVLTF	TGTGCCAGCAGCTTGGCGCGTCTGAACGGGGCCAACGTCCTGACTTTC
-	TRBV11-2	-	TRBJ2-1	CASGRTRTAYNEQFF	TGTGCCAGCGGCCGCACTAGAACAGCCTACAATGAGCAGTTCTTC
-	TRBV6-4	-	TRBJ1-2	CASRRMGSNGYTF	TGTGCCAGCAGGCGCATGGGGTCGAATGGCTACACCTTC
-	TRBV9	-	TRBJ1-2	CASSVLSTGVLFCYTF	TGTGCCAGCAGCGTGCTTAGTACCGGGGTCCTGTTTTGCTACACCTTC
-	TRBV7-3	-	TRBJ2-3	CASGDERTDTEYF	TGTGCCAGCGGGGACGAGCGAACAGATACGGAGTATTTT
-	TRBV29-1	-	TRBJ1-2	CSVSGTQANYGYTF	TGCAGCGTTTCGGGGACACAAGCTAACTATGGCTACACCTTC
TRBD2	TRBV7-9	-	TRBJ2-3	CASSLERSGGSHDF	TGTGCCAGCAGCTTAGAGAGAAGCGGGGGGAGCCATGATTTT
-	TRBV9	-	TRBJ2-3	CASSDGAAETQYF	TGTGCCAGCAGCGACGGAGCAGCAGAGACGCAGTATTTT
-	TRBV7-9	-	TRBJ1-2	CASSLSPENYGYTF	TGTGCCAGCAGCTTAAGCCCAGAGAACTATGGCTACACCTTC
-	TRBV14	-	TRBJ1-2	CASSQDNRGGYTF	TGTGCCAGCAGCCAAGATAATAGGGGTGGCTACACCTTC
-	TRBV7-9	-	TRBJ2-5	CASSSGRGVRHPSF	TGTGCCAGCAGCTCAGGACGGGGAGTAAGACACCCCTCCTTC
TRBD1	TRBV20-1	-	TRBJ2-1	CSAPRGGTGADNEQFF	TGCAGTGCGCCAAGGGGGGGGACAGGGGCGGATAATGAGCAGTTCTTC
-	TRBV11-3	few	TRBJ2-1	CASSIDRGAYNEQFF	TGTGCCAGCAGTATAGATCGGGGAGCCTACAATGAGCAGTTCTTC
-	TRBV20-1	-	TRBJ2-7	CSAIRLGSYEQYF	TGCAGTGCTATCCGGTTGGGGTCCTACGAGCAGTACTTC
-	TRBV7-6	-	TRBJ2-6	CASSTLQETQYFGLTF	-
TRBD2	TRBV2	many	TRBJ2-3	CGSLAGGPDTQYF	TGTGGCAGCTTGGCGGGAGGTCCCGATACGCAGTATTTT
-	TRBV6-5	-	TRBJ1-1	CASSYDSEAFF	TGTGCCAGCAGTTACGACAGTGAAGCTTTCTTT
-	TRBV25-1	-	TRBJ2-5	CASSVLAGEETQYF	TGTGCCAGCAGTGTTCTAGCAGGGGAAGAGACCCAGTACTTC
-	TRBV15	-	TRBJ1-1	CATSRGSEQDAPYF	TGTGCCACCAGCAGAGGGTCAGAGCAAGATGCCCCGTACTTC
-	TRBV7-9	-	TRBJ2-3	CASSLPRSADTEYF	TGTGCCAGCAGCTTACCGAGAAGCGCGGATACCGAGTATTTT
-	TRBV7-9	once	TRBJ1-6	CASSLADSYDAYLLHF	TGTGCCAGCAGCTTGGCGGATAGCTACGATGCTTACCTCCTCCACTTT
-	TRBV7-2	-	TRBJ1-1	CASSFEAGPPQTEAFF	TGTGCCAGCAGCTTTGAAGCGGGACCTCCCCAGACTGAAGCTTTCTTT
TRBD1	TRBV29-1	-	TRBJ2-7	CSVADRVSSYEQYF	TGCAGCGTCGCCGACAGGGTTAGCTCCTACGAGCAGTACTTC
TRBD2	TRBV24-1	-	TRBJ2-3	CATSLGLAGAEMDTQYF	TGTGCCACCAGTCTTGGGCTAGCGGGAGCGGAGATGGATACGCAGTATTTT
-	TRBV7-9	-	TRBJ1-3	CASSSYTGRGNTIYF	TGTGCCAGCAGCTCGTACACCGGCCGGGGAAACACCATATATTTT
-	TRBV7-2	-	TRBJ1-1	CASSLEGGPDTNTEAFF	TGTGCCAGCAGCTTAGAGGGCGGTCCCGATACGAACACTGAAGCTTTCTTT
-	TRBV2	-	TRBJ1-2	CASGDRGRDTDYFDTF	TGTGCCAGCGGGGACCGGGGCAGGGATACGGACTATTTTGACACCTTC
-	TRBV20-1	once	TRBJ1-1	CSARFMENTEAFF	TGCAGTGCAAGGTTCATGGAAAACACTGAAGCTTTCTTT
TRBD2	TRBV7-2	-	TRBJ2-3	CASSRVAGANTQFF	TGTGCCAGCAGCCGAGTAGCGGGGGCGAATACGCAGTTTTTT
-	TRBV5-6	-	TRBJ1-5	CASSEERGNQPQHF	TGTGCCAGCAGCGAGGAGAGGGGCAATCAGCCCCAGCATTTT
-	TRBV7-6	-	TRBJ2-7	CASSLAAGRAAEQYF	TGTGCCAGCAGCCTAGCCGCCGGGAGAGCGGCTGAGCAGTACTTC
-	TRBV7-2	-	TRBJ1-2	CASSPSPGTGGTQPQHFGIYGYTF	-
TRBD1	TRBV7-9	many	TRBJ1-2	CASSPGTGGADYGYTF	TGTGCCAGCAGCCCCGGGACAGGGGGCGCCGACTATGGCTACACCTTC
-	TRBV9	-	TRBJ1-2	CASSVGSGFGYTF	TGTGCCAGCAGCGTAGGTTCGGGGTTTGGCTACACCTTC
-	TRBV2	-	TRBJ2-7	CASTGTADPHYEQYF	TGTGCCAGCACTGGAACCGCGGACCCTCACTACGAGCAGTACTTC
-	TRBV7-9	-	TRBJ1-2	CASRQGVISGYTF	TGTGCCAGCAGACAAGGGGTTATCAGTGGCTACACCTTC
-	TRBV7-3	-	TRBJ2-3	CASSLARGPDTPNF	TGTGCCAGCAGCTTAGCGAGAGGTCCCGATACGCCGAATTTT
-	TRBV7-8	-	TRBJ2-5	CASSLGHGTNETFYF	TGTGCCAGCAGCTTAGGCCACGGCACAAATGAGACGTTCTACTTC
-	TRBV7-2	-	TRBJ1-4	CASSQVAGQSGEKLFF	TGTGCCAGCAGCCAAGTGGCAGGGCAGTCCGGTGAGAAACTGTTTTTT
-	TRBV7-8	few	TRBJ2-3	CASSLAGAEQYVGYF	-
TRBD2	TRBV24-1	-	TRBJ2-3	CATGTSGSPDAQYF	TGTGCCACCGGGACTAGCGGGAGTCCGGATGCGCAGTATTTT
-	TRBV9	-	TRBJ1-2	CASSGSGGTQETHTF	TGTGCCAGCAGCGGTAGCGGGGGGACCCAAGAGACCCACACCTTC
-	TRBV25-1	-	TRBJ1-6	CASSESEGLHSPLHF	TGTGCCAGCAGTGAATCCGAGGGCTTGCATTCACCCCTCCACTTT
-	TRBV7-9	few	TRBJ1-1	CASSLAGFTEAFF	TGTGCTAGCAGCTTAGCGGGGTTCACTGAAGCTTTCTTT